This T cell receptor beta chain was sequenced in a study of blood T cell repertoires in COVID-19. Study at large: COVID-19 samples collected from the United States, Italy and Spain covered acute and convalescent phases.

Sequencing used immunoSEQ multiplex PCR; TCRdb keeps in-frame clones, though not all of them. Seen here are around 160,000 clones, around nine tenths observed once, and the top ten hold roughly 2%. V was shortened by 1 base and J by 5 bases, with 15 bases between the two germline ends. From germline, CDR1 is LGHNA and CDR2 YSLEER. This CDR3 has 16 residues. Sequenced: peripheral blood. V gene TRBV4-3 combines with J gene TRBJ2-1; D is possibly TRBD2 (7 bases). This clonotype was obtained from a human donor in a cohort sampled during active COVID-19. Here the CDR3 DNA reads TGCGCCAGCAGCCAAGGCGGGGGCGGGGGACACAATGAGCAGTTCTTC. Protein: CASSQGGGGGHNEQFF.